This entry concerns a single T cell receptor (beta chain). This clonotype was observed a few times. Its antigen is not yet known. Base qualities are missing; no much larger clone stands one base away. The CDR3 numbers 14 residues from cysteine through phenylalanine. The DNA shown is the 42-base CDR3, in frame from base 1. CDR1 and CDR2 are read off the germline V gene as SQVTM and ANQGSEA. For this chain, trimming is 0 bases at the V end and 6 bases at the J end, and the number of junction bases without a gene match is 1. This sample is part of a study of response to subunit inactivated influenza vaccine (dated by TCRdb to the late 2010s). Background on the whole study: The study used deep quantitative T cell receptor repertoire profiling to track responses to a trivalent subunit inactivated influenza vaccine.

Libraries came from RT-PCR. The run used an Illumina HiSeq 2500. Using fastp at Q25 and MiXCR, TCRdb reprocessed the public reads and kept productive beta chains. Each record represents a unique CDR3 protein, reported with the most common genes and DNA among its rows. In all, the sample holds more than 550,000 distinct CDR3 sequences, and roughly 10% of those were seen once. Approximately 11% of the sample is taken by the ten largest. General findings and caveats noted by the study authors: The authors suggested that each seasonal influenza vaccination may recruit only a limited number of new T cells.

These sequences were also reported in another study, on T cells expressing NK-cell markers. The second study also describes: TCR beta cDNA libraries were prepared using 5'RACE template switching, which introduced a universal primer site and unique molecular identifiers. In sorted CD3+CD56+NKG2C+, CD3+CD56+NKG2C- and CD3+CD56-NKG2C+ T-cell subsets from several donors, TCR beta-chain repertoires were profiled. Among the eight sequenced donors, seven were HCMV-seropositive and one was HCMV-seronegative. To restrict sorting to alphabetaTCR-expressing T cells, an anti-gammadeltaTCR antibody was added in several experiments. For roughly six donors, the dominant CD3+CD56+NKG2C+ clonotypes were among the top 10 CD8+ clonotypes and accounted for about 1.0-7.5% of CD8+ T cells. Those dominant clonotypes were again the most abundant among CD3+CD56-NKG2C+ cells in a handful of donors, at roughly 25-60.1%. Whether the expanded NKG2C-expressing T cell clones were specific for HCMV antigens was left unclear. All eight donors whose samples were sequenced were randomly selected healthy volunteers, three of them men and five women. A commercial ELISA kit detecting HCMV-specific IgG in serum was used to determine HCMV serostatus. Ficoll density gradient centrifugation was used to isolate peripheral blood mononuclear cells from blood. For roughly six donors, bulk peripheral blood T-cell repertoires were additionally sequenced from unsorted PBMC. Synthesis of cDNA was primed from the TCR beta constant segment and was followed by two consecutive PCR amplification steps. Illumina HiSeq 2000/2500, MiSeq or NextSeq was used to sequence libraries as 2 x 150 bp reads. MIGEC was used to demultiplex reads and group the reads by UMI, and MiTCR was used to assemble and quantify clonotypes. To exclude erroneous sequences, any TCR cDNA sequence not supported by at least two reads was discarded. Downstream repertoire analysis used the tcR package, and clonotypes were matched across fractions by CDR3 nucleotide sequence plus V segment. VDJmatch was used to annotate antigen specificity against VDJdb, with one amino acid substitution allowed in CDR3.

The chain joins TRBV29-1 to TRBJ2-3; 12 bases in the middle match TRBD2. Material: PBMCs from blood, obtained on the day of vaccination. This sequence was found in a man aged 45-60 years who received an inactivated influenza vaccine. Donor details come from another sample of the same person, matched by shared clones. The bases read TGCAGCGTTGAAGAAACTAGCGGGAGGGATACGCAGTATTTT. It translates as CSVEETSGRDTQYF.